The 4 T cell receptor beta chains listed next were all sequenced from one sample in a study of T cell responses to AZD1222 COVID-19 vaccine. Sequenced by immunoSEQ multiplex PCR; TCRdb stores in-frame clones only, minus some. The data hold roughly 170,000 clones, with 88% observed a single time. Here the sequenced sample was peripheral blood, taken on day 0 of AZD1222 vaccination. Source of these receptors: an adult in good health.

The gene calls are TRBV11-2 and TRBJ1-1; TRBD1 matches at 7 bases. The CDR3 has 14 residues. Germline V gene lookup returns CDR1 SGHAT and CDR2 FQNNGV. The V segment lost 4 bases and the J segment 0 bases; nucleotides outside the gene matches: 2. CDR3 bases: TGTGCCAGCAGCTGGGGACAGCTGAACACTGAAGCTTTCTTT. Its translation is CASSWGQLNTEAFF.

This sequence joins TRBV29-1 and TRBJ1-4; D is unresolved. CDR3 length equals 16 residues. V gave up 6 bases and J gave up 7 bases, with 24 bases separating them. Germline V gene data show CDR1 as SQVTM and CDR2 as ANQGSEA. The CDR3 coding sequence is TGCAGCGTCGTCGAGGCAGGTCGCGTTGATCGTGAAAAACTGTTTTTT. Residues: CSVVEAGRVDREKLFF. Based on the CDR3 plus reference TRBV29-1 and TRBJ1-4, the full variable domain is SAVISQKPSRDICQRGTSLTIQCQVDSQVTMMFWYRQQPGQSLTLIATANQGSEATYESGFVIDKFPISRPNLTFSTLTVSNMSPEDSSIYLCSVVEAGRVDREKLFFGSGTQLSVL.

This sequence joins TRBV27 and TRBJ1-6; 8 bases agree with TRBD1. The CDR3 totals 17 residues. V shed 3 bases, J shed 7 bases, and the junction held 11 bases outside the gene matches. The germline V gene encodes CDR1 MNHEY and CDR2 SMNVEV (reference sequence). DNA of the CDR3: TGTGCCAGCAGTTTTGCGGCAGGGGGCTTTTTGAATTCACCCCTCCACTTT. It codes for CASSFAAGGFLNSPLHF.

The CDR3, as DNA: TGCGCCAGCAGCCAAGAGGGCAGGGCCTACTACGAGCAGTACTTC. Its translation: CASSQEGRAYYEQYF. This chain connects TRBV4-3 to TRBJ2-7; tentatively, D is TRBD1 (5 bases). The CDR3 has 15 residues. Germline V gene sequence: CDR1 LGHNA, CDR2 YSLEER. With 0 bases removed from V and 3 bases from J, the gap between germline ends came to 12 bases.